A selection of T cell receptor beta chains follows, all from one sample in a study of prognosis after radiotherapy for stage I lung cancer. TCRdb reanalysed the multiplex PCR reads using MiXCR and keeps one entry per CDR3 protein. The sample lists around 20,000 distinct CDR3 sequences, about three fifths occurring once. Sequencing used PBMCs, obtained before or after stereotactic body radiation therapy (not recorded which). These TCRs come from a donor at least 50 years old with non-small cell lung cancer. The CDR3 runs from the conserved cysteine through the conserved F or W. A D gene is named only where the DNA matches it firmly. Clone size, where shown, is once, few, many, or a class for clones that have expanded.

v_gene	d_gene	len	j_gene	abundance	CDR3nt	CDR3aa
TRBV14	-	13	TRBJ2-7	many	TGTGCCAGCAGCCGTCAGCGGTTATACGAGCAGTACTTC	CASSRQRLYEQYF
TRBV28	-	12	TRBJ1-2	-	TGTGCCAGCAGTCCCGGGGGCGCTGGCTACACCTTC	CASSPGGAGYTF
TRBV18	-	13	TRBJ1-1	many	TGTGCCAGCTCAGGTGGGGTGAGGTCTGAAGCTTTCTTT	CASSGGVRSEAFF
TRBV24-1	TRBD1	15	TRBJ2-5	-	TGTGCCACCAGTGCAGGACAGGGGCGGGGAGAGACCCAGTACTTC	CATSAGQGRGETQYF
TRBV18	-	14	TRBJ1-4	many	TGTGCCAGCTCACCAAGGGGTCCTAATGAAAAACTGTTTTTT	CASSPRGPNEKLFF
TRBV10-3	TRBD1	14	TRBJ2-7	many	TGTGCCATCAGTTACCCCGACAGGGCCTACGAGCAGTACTTC	CAISYPDRAYEQYF
TRBV5-1	-	11	TRBJ2-7	few	TGCGCCAGCAGCCTTACGGGGGATCAGTGCTTC	CASSLTGDQCF
TRBV2	-	13	TRBJ1-2	-	TGTGCCAGCAGTGTCGATATCTCCTATGGCTACACCTTC	CASSVDISYGYTF
TRBV3-1	-	13	TRBJ1-5	many	TGTGCCAGCAGCCACAGGGACAATCAGCCCCAGCATTTT	CASSHRDNQPQHF
TRBV5-1	-	14	TRBJ2-3	-	TGCGCCAGCAGCTTATACAGGGCTGCAGATACGCAGTATTTT	CASSLYRAADTQYF